This T cell receptor beta chain was sequenced in a study of cytomegalovirus exposure and HLA in healthy donors. Per the germline V gene, CDR1 is SGHVS and CDR2 is FQNEAQ. After removal of 1 base from V and 0 bases from J, the junction contained 5 bases not matched to a gene. CDR3 length equals 16 residues. TCRdb's copy holds only in-frame clones and misses some; the assay was immunoSEQ multiplex PCR. The sample includes under 100,000 clones, almost 85% seen only once; the top ten take 9.5% to 13%. Study-wide results and caveats: CMV antigen specificity of three CMV-associated chains was confirmed in vitro. Rarity characterized most TCR sequences, yet some public TCRs appeared in many donors.

Comment on this clone: Its target is not known.

The sequence was obtained from a woman aged 18-29 years in good health and CMV-seropositive. The sample comprised PBMCs. The rearrangement uses TRBV7-8 and TRBJ1-1; TRBD1 matches at 7 bases. CDR3 residues: CASSLVGGAVNTEAFF. CDR3 nucleotides: TGTGCCAGCAGCTTAGTAGGGGGCGCAGTGAACACTGAAGCTTTCTTT.